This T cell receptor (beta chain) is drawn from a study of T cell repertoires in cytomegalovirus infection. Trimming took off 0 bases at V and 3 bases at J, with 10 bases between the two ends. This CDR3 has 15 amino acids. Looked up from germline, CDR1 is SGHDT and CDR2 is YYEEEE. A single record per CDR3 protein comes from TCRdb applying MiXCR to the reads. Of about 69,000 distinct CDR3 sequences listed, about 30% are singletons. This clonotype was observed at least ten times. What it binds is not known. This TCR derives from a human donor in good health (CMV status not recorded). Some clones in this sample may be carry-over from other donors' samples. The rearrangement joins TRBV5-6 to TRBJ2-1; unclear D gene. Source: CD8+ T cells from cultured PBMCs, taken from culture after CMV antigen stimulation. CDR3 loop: CASSLGLNYYNEQFF. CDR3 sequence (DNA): TGTGCCAGCAGCTTGGGCCTGAACTACTACAATGAGCAGTTCTTC.